This TCR beta chain was observed in a study of CD8+CD57+ T cells in acquired aplastic anemia (dated by TCRdb to the late 2010s). At the level of the whole study: DNA extracted from sorted CD4+ and CD8+ cells had a mean of 3.2 ug, with a range of 0.2 to 27.4 ug. CD8+CD57+ expansion was defined as a frequency above the mean frequency observed in healthy subjects.

The paper's findings and limits, for the study overall: CD8+ Simpson's diversity did not differ significantly between patients and healthy controls (P=0.060). Roughly 30 CD8+ CDR3 sequences were shared between patients and controls but appeared highly expressed in patients and within their immunodominant clones.

To note about this clonotype: There is no known antigen for this receptor. Nothing much larger sits one base from this clone, and base qualities are not available.

Patients chosen for sequencing had shown expansion of CD8+CD57+ cells by flow cytometry. Every patient had severe acquired aplastic anemia, diagnosed using the International Study of Aplastic Anemia and Agranulocytosis and Camitta criteria. No patient had received any therapy when blood was sampled. In the study, sorted CD4+ and CD8+ blood T cells from patients with severe aplastic anemia and from healthy subjects underwent deep sequencing of TCR repertoires. Patients were enrolled under clinicaltrials.gov protocols 00001620, 01623167, 00001397, 00071045, 00081523 and 00961064 in the USA. Ficoll-Paque density gradient centrifugation was used to isolate peripheral blood mononuclear cells. Before DNA extraction, CD4+ and CD8+ T cells were sorted by FACS or by magnetic beads. The CDR3 starts with the cysteine, ends with the phenylalanine, and has 12 residues. The CDR3 DNA has 36 bases and is translated from base 1. The trim is 3 bases for V and 4 bases for J, with a gap of 6 bases between the germline ends. The germline V gene yields SNHLY for CDR1 and FYNNEI for CDR2.

Genomic DNA served as template for TCR beta VDJ combination and CDR3 sequence profiling. An Illumina HiSeq 2000 was the platform used for TCR repertoire sequencing. The paper's data handling went like this. Repertoires were assessed using TRBV/TRBJ rearrangement plots, CDR3 size and DJ length profiles, and Simpson's diversity index. The immunodominant clone was defined as the most abundant DNA sequence in deep sequencing data. CDR3 amino acid sequences were screened for sharing across subjects and compared with published repertoires and the VDJdb database. In-frame beta chains were kept once TCRdb had trimmed the public reads at Q25 with fastp and called clones with MiXCR. Records with the same CDR3 protein are collapsed into one entry carrying the most frequent genes and DNA. For this entry, the V and J calls and clone size follow TCRdb and not the study's own pipeline. The sample data list 200,000 to 250,000 distinct CDR3 sequences, and 65% of these were observed just once. The ten largest make up roughly 53% of the sample.

The sequenced material came from sorted CD4+, CD8+, or CD8+CD57+ T cells (not recorded which) from PBMCs. The rearranged chain carries TRBV2 and TRBJ1-1, with no D gene named confidently. The receptor's source is a human donor with aplastic anemia. The CDR3 reads as follows: CASSDGITEAFF. The sequence in DNA is TGTGCCAGCAGTGACGGGATCACTGAAGCTTTCTTT.